This TCR beta chain was documented in a study of blood T cell repertoires in COVID-19. Across the study: Material from acute and convalescent COVID-19 was sourced from the United States, Italy and Spain. T cells, B-cell-depleted T cells, or PBMCs provided the cDNA or gDNA that served as material.

This clone was detected once. Germline loops: CDR1 SQVTM, CDR2 ANQGSEA. With 3 bases removed from V and 4 bases from J, the gap between germline ends came to 12 bases. This CDR3 contains 13 residues. Original processing notes: The assay estimated nucleated cells by amplifying reference gene primers. TCRdb's copy holds only in-frame clones and misses some; the assay was immunoSEQ multiplex PCR. That table supplies the V and J calls and clone size; D and trimming were determined from the DNA. The sample records about 92,000 clones, about 90% being singletons. The sample consisted of peripheral blood. This TCR was recovered from a human donor with active COVID-19. The donor label of this sample is uncertain. The chain carries TRBV29-1 and TRBJ2-5, with D possibly matching TRBD1 (6 bases). Here the CDR3 reads CSVDRARGETQYF. The DNA of the CDR3 is TGCAGCGTTGACAGGGCCAGGGGAGAGACCCAGTACTTC.